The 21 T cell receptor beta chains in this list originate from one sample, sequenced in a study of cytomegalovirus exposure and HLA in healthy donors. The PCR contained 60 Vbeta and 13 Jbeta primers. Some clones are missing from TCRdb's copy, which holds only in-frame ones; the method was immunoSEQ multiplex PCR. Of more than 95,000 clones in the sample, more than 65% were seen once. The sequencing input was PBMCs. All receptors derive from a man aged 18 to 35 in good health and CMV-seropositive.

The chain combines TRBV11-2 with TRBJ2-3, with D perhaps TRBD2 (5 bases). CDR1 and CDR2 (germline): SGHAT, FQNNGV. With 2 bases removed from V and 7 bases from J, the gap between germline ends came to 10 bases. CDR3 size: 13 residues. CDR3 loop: CASSLSLGYTQYF. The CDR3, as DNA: TGTGCCAGCAGCTTATCACTAGGATATACGCAGTATTTT.

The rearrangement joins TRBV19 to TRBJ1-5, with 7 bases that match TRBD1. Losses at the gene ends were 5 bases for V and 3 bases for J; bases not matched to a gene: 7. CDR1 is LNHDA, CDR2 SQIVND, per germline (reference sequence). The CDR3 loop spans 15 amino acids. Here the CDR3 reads CASSRAGGNNQPQHF. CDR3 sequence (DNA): TGTGCCAGTAGTCGGGCAGGGGGTAACAATCAGCCCCAGCATTTT.

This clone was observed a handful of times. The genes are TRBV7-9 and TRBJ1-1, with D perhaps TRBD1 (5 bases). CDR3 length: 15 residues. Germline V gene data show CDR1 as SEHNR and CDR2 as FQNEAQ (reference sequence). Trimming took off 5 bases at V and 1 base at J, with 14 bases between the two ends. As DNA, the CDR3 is TGTGCCAGCAGCCCGAGATGGACATCGAACACTGAAGCTTTCTTT. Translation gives CASSPRWTSNTEAFF.

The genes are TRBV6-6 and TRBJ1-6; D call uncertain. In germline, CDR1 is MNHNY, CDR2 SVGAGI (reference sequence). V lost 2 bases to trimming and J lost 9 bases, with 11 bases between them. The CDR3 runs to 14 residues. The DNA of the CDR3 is TGTGCCAGCAGTTACGAGCAGGCCCCTTCACCCCTCCACTTT. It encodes CASSYEQAPSPLHF.

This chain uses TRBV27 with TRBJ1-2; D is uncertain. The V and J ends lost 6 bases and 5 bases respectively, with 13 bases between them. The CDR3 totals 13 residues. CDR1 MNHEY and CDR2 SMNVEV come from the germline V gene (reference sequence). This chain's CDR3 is CASRRHFFYGYTF. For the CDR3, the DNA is TGTGCCAGCAGGAGGCACTTCTTTTATGGCTACACCTTC.

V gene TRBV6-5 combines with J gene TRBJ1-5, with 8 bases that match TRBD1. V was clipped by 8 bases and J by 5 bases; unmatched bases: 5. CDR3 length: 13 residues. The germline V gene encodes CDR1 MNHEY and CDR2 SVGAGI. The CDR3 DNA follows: TGTGCCAGCCAGGGGGCGTTTGATCAGCCCCAGCATTTT. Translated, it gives CASQGAFDQPQHF.

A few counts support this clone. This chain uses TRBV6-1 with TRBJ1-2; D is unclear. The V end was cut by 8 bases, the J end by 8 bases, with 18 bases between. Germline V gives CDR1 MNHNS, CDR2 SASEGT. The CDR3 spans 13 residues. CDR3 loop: CASGLRGFRGYTF. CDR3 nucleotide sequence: TGTGCCAGCGGTCTCAGAGGTTTTCGGGGCTACACCTTC.

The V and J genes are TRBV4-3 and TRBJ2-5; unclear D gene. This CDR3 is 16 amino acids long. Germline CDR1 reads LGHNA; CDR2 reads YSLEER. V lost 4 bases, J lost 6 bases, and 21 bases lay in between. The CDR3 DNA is TGCGCCAGCAGCCCCTCCCCCGCCGACCCAGGCCAGACCCAGTACTTC. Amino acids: CASSPSPADPGQTQYF.

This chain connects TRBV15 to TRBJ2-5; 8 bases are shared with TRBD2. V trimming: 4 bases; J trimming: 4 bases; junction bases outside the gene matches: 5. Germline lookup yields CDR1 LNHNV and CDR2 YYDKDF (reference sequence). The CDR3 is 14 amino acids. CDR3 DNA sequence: TGTGCCACCAGCACAGCGGGAGCGGGAGAGACCCAGTACTTC. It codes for CATSTAGAGETQYF.

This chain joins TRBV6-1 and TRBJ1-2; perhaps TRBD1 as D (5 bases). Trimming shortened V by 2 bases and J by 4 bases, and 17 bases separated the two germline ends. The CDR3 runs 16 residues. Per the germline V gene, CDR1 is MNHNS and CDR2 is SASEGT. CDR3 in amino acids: CASSESGWGNAYGYTF. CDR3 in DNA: TGTGCCAGCAGTGAATCTGGGTGGGGCAACGCCTATGGCTACACCTTC.

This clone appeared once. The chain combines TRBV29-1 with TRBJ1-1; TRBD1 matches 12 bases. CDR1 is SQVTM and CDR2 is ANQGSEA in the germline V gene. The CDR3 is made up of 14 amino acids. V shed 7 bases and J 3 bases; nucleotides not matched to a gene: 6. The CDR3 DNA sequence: TGCAGCGCAGGGACAGGGGGCTCGTACACTGAAGCTTTCTTT. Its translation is CSAGTGGSYTEAFF.

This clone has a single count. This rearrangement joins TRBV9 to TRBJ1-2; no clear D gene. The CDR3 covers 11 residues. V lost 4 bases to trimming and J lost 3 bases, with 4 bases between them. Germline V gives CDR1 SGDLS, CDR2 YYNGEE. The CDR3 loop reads CASSSYYGYTF. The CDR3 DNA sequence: TGTGCCAGCAGCTCATACTATGGCTACACCTTC.

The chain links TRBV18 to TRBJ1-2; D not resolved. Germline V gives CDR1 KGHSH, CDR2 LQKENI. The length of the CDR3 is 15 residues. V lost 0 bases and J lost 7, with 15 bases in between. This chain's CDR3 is CASSPPSTVLGGYTF. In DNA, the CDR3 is TGTGCCAGCTCACCACCGAGCACAGTCTTAGGTGGCTACACCTTC.

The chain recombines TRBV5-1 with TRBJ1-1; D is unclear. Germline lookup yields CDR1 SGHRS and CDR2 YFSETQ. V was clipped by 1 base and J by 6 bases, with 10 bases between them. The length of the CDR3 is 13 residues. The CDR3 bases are TGCGCCAGCAGCTTGTCGGGATCGGCTGAAGCTTTCTTT. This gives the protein CASSLSGSAEAFF.

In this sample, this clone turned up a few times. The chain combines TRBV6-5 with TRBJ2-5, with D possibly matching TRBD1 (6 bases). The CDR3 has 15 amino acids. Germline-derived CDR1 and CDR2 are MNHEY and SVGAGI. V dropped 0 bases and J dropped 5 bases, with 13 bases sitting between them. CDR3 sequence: CASSYSYRVGETQYF. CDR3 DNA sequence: TGTGCCAGCAGTTACTCTTACAGGGTCGGGGAGACCCAGTACTTC.

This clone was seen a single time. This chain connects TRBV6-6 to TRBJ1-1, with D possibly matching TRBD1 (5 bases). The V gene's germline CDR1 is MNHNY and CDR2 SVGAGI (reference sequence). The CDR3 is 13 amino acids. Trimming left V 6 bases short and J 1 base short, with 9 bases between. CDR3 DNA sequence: TGTGCCAGCAGGCTACAGGCGAACACTGAAGCTTTCTTT. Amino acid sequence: CASRLQANTEAFF.

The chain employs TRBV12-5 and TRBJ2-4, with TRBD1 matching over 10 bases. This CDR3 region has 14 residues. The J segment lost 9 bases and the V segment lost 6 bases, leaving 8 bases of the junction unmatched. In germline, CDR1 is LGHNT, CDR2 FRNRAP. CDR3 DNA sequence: TGTGCTAGTGGGCTCGGACAGGGGGATATCATTCAGTACTTC. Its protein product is CASGLGQGDIIQYF.

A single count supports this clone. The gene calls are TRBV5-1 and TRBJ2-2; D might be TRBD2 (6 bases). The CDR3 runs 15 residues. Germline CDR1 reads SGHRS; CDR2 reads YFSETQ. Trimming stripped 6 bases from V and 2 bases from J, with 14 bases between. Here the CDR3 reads CASTPGTHNTGELFF. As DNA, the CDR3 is TGCGCCAGCACTCCCGGGACTCATAACACCGGGGAGCTGTTTTTT.

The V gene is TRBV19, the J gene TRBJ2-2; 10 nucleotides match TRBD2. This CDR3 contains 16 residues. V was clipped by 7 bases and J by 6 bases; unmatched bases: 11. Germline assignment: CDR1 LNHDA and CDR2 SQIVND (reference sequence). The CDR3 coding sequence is TGTGCCAGTACCCCCTCCCTAGCGGGAGTTGCCGGGGAGCTGTTTTTT. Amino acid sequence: CASTPSLAGVAGELFF. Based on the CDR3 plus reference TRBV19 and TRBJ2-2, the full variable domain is DGGITQSPKYLFRKEGQNVTLSCEQNLNHDAMYWYRQDPGQGLRLIYYSQIVNDFQKGDIAEGYSVSREKKESFPLTVTSAQKNPTAFYLCASTPSLAGVAGELFFGEGSRLTVL.

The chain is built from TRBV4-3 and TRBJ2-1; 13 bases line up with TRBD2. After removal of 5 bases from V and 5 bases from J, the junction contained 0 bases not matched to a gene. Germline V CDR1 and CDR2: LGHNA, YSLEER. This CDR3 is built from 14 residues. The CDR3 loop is CASSGLAGDNEQFF. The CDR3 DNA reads TGCGCCAGCAGCGGACTAGCGGGGGACAATGAGCAGTTCTTC.

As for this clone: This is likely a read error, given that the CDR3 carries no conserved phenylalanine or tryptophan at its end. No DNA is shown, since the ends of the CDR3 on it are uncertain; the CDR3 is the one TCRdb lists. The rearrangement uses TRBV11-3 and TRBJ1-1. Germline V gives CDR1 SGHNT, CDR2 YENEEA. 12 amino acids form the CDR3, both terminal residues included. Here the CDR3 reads CASSQPGGPPFL.